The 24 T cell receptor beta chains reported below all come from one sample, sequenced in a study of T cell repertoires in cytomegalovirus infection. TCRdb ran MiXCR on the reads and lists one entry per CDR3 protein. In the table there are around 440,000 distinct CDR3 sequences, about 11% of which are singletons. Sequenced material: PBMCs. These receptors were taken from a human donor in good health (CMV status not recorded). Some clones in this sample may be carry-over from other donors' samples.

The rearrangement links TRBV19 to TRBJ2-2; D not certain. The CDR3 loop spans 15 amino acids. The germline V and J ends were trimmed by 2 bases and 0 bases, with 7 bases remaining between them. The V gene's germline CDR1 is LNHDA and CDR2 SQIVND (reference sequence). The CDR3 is CASSIKQTNTGELFF. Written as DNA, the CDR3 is TGTGCCAGTAGTATAAAGCAGACGAACACCGGGGAGCTGTTTTTT.

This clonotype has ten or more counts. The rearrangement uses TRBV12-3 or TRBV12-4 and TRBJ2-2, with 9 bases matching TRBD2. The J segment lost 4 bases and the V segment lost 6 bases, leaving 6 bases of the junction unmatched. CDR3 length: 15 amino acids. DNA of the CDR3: TGTGCCAGCAGGTATAGCGGGGGAGCCACCGGGGAGCTGTTTTTT. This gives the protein CASRYSGGATGELFF.

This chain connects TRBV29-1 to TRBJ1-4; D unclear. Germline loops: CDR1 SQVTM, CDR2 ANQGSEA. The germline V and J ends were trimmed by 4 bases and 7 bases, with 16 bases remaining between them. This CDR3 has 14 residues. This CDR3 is CSVVGSREGEKLFF. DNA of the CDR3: TGCAGCGTTGTCGGCAGCCGGGAAGGTGAAAAACTGTTTTTT.

The CDR3 bases are TGTGCCAGTAGTCCGACAGGGGCCTACAATGAGCAGTTCTTC. Its translation is CASSPTGAYNEQFF. V usage is TRBV19 and J usage is TRBJ2-1; the match to TRBD1 covers 8 bases. This CDR3 is 14 amino acids long. V lost 5 bases, J lost 2 bases, and 2 bases stayed unmatched. Germline CDR1 and CDR2: LNHDA and SQIVND (reference sequence).

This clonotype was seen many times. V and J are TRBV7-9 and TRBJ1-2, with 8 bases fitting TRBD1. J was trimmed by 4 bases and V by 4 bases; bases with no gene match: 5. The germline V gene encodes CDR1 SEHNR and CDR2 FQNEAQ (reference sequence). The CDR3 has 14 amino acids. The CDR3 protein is CASSSDRVGYGYTF. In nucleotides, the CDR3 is TGTGCCAGCAGCTCGGACAGGGTTGGCTATGGCTACACCTTC.

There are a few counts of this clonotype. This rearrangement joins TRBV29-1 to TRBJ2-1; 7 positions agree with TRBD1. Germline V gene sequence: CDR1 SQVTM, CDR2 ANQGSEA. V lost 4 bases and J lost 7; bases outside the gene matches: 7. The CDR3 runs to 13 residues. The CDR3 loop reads CSVVRGLGNEQFF. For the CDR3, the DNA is TGCAGCGTTGTAAGGGGGCTTGGGAATGAGCAGTTCTTC.

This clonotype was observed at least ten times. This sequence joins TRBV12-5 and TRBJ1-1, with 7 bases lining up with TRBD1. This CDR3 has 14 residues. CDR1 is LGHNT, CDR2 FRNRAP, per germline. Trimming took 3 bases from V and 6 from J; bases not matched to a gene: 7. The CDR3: CASGLPTGNAEAFF. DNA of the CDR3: TGTGCTAGTGGTTTACCGACAGGGAATGCTGAAGCTTTCTTT.

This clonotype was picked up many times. Written as DNA, the CDR3 is TGTGCCAGCGGCCTCCCATCCACTGGGCAGTACTTC. The encoded protein is CASGLPSTGQYF. The V gene is TRBV12-3 or TRBV12-4, the J gene TRBJ2-7; no clear D gene. This CDR3 has 12 residues. V gave up 8 bases and J gave up 9 bases, with 17 bases separating them.

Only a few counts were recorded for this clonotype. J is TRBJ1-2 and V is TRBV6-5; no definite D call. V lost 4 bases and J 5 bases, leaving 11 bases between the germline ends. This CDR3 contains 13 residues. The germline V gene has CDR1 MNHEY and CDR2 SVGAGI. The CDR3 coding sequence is TGTGCCAGCAGTTCCCTAGGAGGGTATGGCTACACCTTC. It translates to CASSSLGGYGYTF.

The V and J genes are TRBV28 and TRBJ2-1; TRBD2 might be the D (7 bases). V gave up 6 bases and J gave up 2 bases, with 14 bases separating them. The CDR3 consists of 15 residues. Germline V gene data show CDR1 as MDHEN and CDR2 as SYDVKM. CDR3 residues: CASSKGGGAYNEQFF. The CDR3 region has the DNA TGTGCCAGCAGCAAGGGGGGGGGGGCCTACAATGAGCAGTTCTTC.

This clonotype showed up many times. The CDR3 protein is CASTLRGETDGYTF. The CDR3 nucleotides read TGTGCCAGCACCCTCCGGGGGGAAACGGATGGCTACACCTTC. The genes are TRBV6-6 and TRBJ1-2, with a possible D match to TRBD1 (5 bases). V was trimmed by 7 bases and J by 6 bases, leaving 18 bases between them. This CDR3 has 14 amino acids. Germline-derived CDR1 and CDR2 are MNHNY and SVGAGI (reference sequence).

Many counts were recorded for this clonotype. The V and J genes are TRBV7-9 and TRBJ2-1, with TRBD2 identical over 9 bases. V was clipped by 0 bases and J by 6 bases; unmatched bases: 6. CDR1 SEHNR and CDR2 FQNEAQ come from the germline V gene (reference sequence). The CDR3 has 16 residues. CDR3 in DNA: TGTGCCAGCAGCTTAGCTGGCGGGGGGGTATTCAATGAGCAGTTCTTC. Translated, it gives CASSLAGGGVFNEQFF.

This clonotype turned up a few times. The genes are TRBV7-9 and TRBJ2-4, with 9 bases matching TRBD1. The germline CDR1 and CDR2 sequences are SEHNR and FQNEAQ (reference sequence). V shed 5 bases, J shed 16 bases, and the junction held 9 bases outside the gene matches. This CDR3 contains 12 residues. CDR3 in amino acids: CASSTGRDRVYF. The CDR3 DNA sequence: TGTGCCAGCAGCACCGGCCGGGACAGGGTATACTTC. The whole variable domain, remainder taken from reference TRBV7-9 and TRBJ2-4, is DTGVSQNPRHKITKRGQNVTFRCDPISEHNRLYWYRQTLGQGPEFLTYFQNEAQLEKSRLLSDRFSAERPKGSFSTLEIQRTEQGDSAMYLCASSTGRDRVYFGAGTRLSVL.

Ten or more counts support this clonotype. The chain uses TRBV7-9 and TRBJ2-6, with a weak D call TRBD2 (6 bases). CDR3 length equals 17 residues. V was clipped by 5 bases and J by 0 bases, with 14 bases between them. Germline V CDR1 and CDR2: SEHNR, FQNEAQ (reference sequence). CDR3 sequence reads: CASSPKLGGSGANVLTF. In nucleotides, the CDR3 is TGTGCCAGCAGCCCCAAATTGGGGGGCTCTGGGGCCAACGTCCTGACTTTC.

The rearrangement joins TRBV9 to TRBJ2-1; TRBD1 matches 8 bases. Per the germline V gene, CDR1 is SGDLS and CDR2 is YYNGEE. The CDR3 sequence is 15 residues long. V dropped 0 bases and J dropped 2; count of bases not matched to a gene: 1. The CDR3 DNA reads TGTGCCAGCAGCGTAGCGGACAGGGCCTACAATGAGCAGTTCTTC. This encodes CASSVADRAYNEQFF.

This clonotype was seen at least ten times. The CDR3 DNA is TGTGCCAGCAGTGGTTACAGGGCGGAGAGCACTGAAGCTTTCTTT. This codes for CASSGYRAESTEAFF. The rearrangement joins TRBV28 to TRBJ1-1, with a tentative D call TRBD1 (6 bases). Germline assignment: CDR1 MDHEN and CDR2 SYDVKM. This CDR3 is 15 amino acids long. V lost 5 bases and J lost 4, with 17 bases in between. The entire variable domain, with the rest obtained from reference TRBV28 and TRBJ1-1, is as follows: DVKVTQSSRYLVKRTGEKVFLECVQDMDHENMFWYRQDPGLGLRLIYFSYDVKMKEKGDIPEGYSVSREKKERFSLILESASTNQTSMYLCASSGYRAESTEAFFGQGTRLTVV.

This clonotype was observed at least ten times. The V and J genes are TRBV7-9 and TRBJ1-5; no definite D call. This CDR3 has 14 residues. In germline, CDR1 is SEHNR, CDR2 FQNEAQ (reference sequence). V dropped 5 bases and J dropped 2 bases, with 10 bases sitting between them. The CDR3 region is CASSARGGNQPQHF. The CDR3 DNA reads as TGTGCCAGCAGCGCACGGGGTGGCAATCAGCCCCAGCATTTT.

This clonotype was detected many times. CDR3 DNA: TGTGCCAGCAGCAGACGGACTGGCACAGATACGCAGTATTTT. It yields the protein CASSRRTGTDTQYF. The chain is built from TRBV7-2 and TRBJ2-3, with D tentatively TRBD2 (5 bases). Looked up from germline, CDR1 is SGHTA and CDR2 is FQGNSA. V was cut by 5 bases and J by 1 base, with 10 bases left in between. The CDR3 covers 14 residues.

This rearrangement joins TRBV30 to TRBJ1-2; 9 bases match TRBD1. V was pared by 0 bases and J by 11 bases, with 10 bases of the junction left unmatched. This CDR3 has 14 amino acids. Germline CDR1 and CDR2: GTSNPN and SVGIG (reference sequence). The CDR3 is CAWSVPGQGMWYTF. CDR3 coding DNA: TGTGCCTGGAGTGTACCTGGACAGGGGATGTGGTACACCTTC.

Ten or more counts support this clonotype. In nucleotides, the CDR3 is TGTGCCAGCAGCCCTAGCGGGGGAAGACAAGAGACCCAGTACTTC. Translating it yields CASSPSGGRQETQYF. The chain couples TRBV11-1 to TRBJ2-5; 10 nucleotides align to TRBD2. The V and J ends lost 5 bases and 2 bases, in that order; junction bases with no gene match: 5. Germline-derived CDR1 and CDR2 are SGHAT and FQDESV (reference sequence). The CDR3 extends over 15 amino acids.

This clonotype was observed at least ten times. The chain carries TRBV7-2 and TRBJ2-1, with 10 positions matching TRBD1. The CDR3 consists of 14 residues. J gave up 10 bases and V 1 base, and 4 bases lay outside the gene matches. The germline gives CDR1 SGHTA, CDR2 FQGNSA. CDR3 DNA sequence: TGTGCCAGCAGCTTAGAGACAGGGGGCGTAGAGCAGTTCTTC. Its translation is CASSLETGGVEQFF.

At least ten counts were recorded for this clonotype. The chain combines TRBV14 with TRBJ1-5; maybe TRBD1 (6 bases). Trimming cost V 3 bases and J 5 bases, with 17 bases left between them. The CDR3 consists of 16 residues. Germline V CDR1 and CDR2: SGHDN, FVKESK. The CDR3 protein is CASSQDRPGSDQPQHF. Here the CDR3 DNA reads TGTGCCAGCAGCCAGGACAGACCTGGGTCTGATCAGCCCCAGCATTTT.

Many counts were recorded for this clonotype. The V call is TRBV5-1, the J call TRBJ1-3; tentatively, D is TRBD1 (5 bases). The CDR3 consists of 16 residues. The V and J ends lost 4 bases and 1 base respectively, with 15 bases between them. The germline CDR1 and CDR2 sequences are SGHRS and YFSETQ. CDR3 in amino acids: CASSPGLMNSGNTIYF. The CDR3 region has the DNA TGCGCCAGCAGCCCGGGACTTATGAATTCTGGAAACACCATATATTTT.

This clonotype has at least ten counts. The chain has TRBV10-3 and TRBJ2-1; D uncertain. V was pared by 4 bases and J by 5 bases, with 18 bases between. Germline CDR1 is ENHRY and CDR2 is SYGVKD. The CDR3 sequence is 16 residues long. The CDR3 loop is CAISGSGIPNDNEQFF. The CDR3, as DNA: TGTGCCATCAGTGGGTCCGGCATCCCGAATGACAATGAGCAGTTCTTC.